This TCR beta chain was captured by sequencing in a study of T-cell reconstitution after alpha-beta-depleted transplantation in children. Germline V gene sequence: CDR1 SGHTA, CDR2 FQGNSA. J was trimmed by 6 bases and V by 2 bases; bases with no gene match: 5. The CDR3 sequence is 16 residues long. Only a few counts were recorded for this clonotype. Unique molecular identifiers tagged the TCRbeta library. Using its own MiXCR run on the PCR reads, TCRdb lists one record per CDR3 protein. The sample lists about 900,000 distinct CDR3 sequences, roughly 29% occurring once. The source of this sequence is a boy younger than two who had a stem cell transplant for SCID, so the T cells may come from the graft donor. The chain couples TRBV7-2 to TRBJ2-1; 12 positions agree with TRBD2. The source was PBMCs, mostly from graft donor cells, collected 360 days after TCRalphabeta/CD19-depleted stem cell transplant. CDR3: CASSLLAGGVGNEQFF. The DNA of the CDR3 is TGTGCCAGCAGCTTACTAGCGGGGGGGGTCGGCAATGAGCAGTTCTTC.